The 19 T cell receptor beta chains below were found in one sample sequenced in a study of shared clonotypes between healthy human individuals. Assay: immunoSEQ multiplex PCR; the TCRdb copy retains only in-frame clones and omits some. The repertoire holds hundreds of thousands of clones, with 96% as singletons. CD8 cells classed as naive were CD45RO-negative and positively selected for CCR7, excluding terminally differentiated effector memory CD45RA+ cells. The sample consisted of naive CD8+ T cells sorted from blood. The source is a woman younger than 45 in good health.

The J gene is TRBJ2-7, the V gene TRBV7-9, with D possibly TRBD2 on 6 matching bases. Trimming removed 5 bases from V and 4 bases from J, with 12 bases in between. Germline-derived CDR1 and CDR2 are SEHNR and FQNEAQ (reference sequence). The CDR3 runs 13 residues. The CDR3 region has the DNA TGTGCCAGCAGCCAAGGGACTGATTACGAGCAGTACTTC. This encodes CASSQGTDYEQYF.

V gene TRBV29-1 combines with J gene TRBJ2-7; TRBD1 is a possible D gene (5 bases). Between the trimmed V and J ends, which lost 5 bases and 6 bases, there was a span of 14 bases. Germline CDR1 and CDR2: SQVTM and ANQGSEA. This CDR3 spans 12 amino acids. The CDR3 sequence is CSVRDGAREQYF. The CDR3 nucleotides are TGCAGCGTTCGCGATGGGGCGCGCGAGCAGTACTTC.

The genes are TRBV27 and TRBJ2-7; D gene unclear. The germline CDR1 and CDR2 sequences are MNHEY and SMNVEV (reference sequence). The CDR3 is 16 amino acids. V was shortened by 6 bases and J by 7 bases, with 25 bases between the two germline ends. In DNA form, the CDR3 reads TGTGCCAGCAGCCTTAAAGGAAATCCTATACCGTGGGAGCAGTACTTC. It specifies CASSLKGNPIPWEQYF.

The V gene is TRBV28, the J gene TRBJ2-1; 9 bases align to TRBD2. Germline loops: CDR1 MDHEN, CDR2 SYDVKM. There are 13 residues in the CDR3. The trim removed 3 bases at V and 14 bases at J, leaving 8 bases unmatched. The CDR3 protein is CASSFRAGGPEFF. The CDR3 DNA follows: TGTGCCAGCAGTTTCCGTGCGGGAGGGCCTGAGTTCTTC.

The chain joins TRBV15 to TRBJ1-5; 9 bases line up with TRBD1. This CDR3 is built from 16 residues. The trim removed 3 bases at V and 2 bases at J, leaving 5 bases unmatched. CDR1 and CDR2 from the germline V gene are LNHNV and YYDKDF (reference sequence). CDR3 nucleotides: TGTGCCACCAGCAGCCAACAGGGGGCCGGCAATCAGCCCCAGCATTTT. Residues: CATSSQQGAGNQPQHF.

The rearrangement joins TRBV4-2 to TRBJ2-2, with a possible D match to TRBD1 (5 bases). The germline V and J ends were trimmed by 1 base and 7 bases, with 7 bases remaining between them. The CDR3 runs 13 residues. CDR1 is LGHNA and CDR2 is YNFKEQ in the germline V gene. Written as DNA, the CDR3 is TGTGCCAGCAGCCAAGCAGGGCACGGGGAGCTGTTTTTT. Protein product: CASSQAGHGELFF.

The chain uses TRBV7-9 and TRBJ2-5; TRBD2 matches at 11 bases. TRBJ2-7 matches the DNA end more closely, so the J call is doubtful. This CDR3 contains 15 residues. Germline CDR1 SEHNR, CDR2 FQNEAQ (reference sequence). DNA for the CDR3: TGTGCCAGCAGCGTTTCTAGCGGGAGGATCAACGAGCAGTACTTC. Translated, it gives CASSVSSGRINEQYF.

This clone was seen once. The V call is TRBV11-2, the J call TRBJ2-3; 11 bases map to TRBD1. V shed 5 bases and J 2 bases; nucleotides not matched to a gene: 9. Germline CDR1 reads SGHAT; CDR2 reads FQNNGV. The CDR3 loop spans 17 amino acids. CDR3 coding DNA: TGTGCCAGCAGCACACGGGGACAGGGGGTTCTCACAGATACGCAGTATTTT. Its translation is CASSTRGQGVLTDTQYF.

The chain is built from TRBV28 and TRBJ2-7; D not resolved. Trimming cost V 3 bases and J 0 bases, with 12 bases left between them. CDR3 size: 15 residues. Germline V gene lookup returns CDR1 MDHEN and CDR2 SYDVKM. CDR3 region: CASSFRPTSSYEQYF. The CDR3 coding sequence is TGTGCCAGCAGTTTCCGGCCCACGAGCTCCTACGAGCAGTACTTC.

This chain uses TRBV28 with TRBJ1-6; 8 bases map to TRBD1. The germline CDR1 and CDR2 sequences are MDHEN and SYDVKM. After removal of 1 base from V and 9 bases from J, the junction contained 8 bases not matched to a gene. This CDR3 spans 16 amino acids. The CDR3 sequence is CASSLLGRGRASPLHF. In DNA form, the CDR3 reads TGTGCCAGCAGTTTATTGGGCAGGGGGCGCGCTTCACCCCTCCACTTT.

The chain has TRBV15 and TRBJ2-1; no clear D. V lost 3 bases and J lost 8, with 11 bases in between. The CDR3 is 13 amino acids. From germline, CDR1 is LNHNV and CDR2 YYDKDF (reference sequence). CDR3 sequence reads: CATSSETRDEQFF. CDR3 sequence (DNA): TGTGCCACCAGCAGCGAGACCAGAGATGAGCAGTTCTTC. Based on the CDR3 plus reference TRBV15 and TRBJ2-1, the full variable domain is DAMVIQNPRYQVTQFGKPVTLSCSQTLNHNVMYWYQQKSSQAPKLLFHYYDKDFNNEADTPDNFQSRRPNTSFCFLDIRSPGLGDTAMYLCATSSETRDEQFFGPGTRLTVL.

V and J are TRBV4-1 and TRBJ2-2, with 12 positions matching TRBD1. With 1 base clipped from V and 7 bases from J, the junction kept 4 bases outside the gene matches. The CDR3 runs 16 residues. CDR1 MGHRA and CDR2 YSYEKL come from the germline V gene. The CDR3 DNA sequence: TGCGCCAGCAGCCAAGTTGGGACAGGGGGCATCGGGGAGCTGTTTTTT. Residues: CASSQVGTGGIGELFF.

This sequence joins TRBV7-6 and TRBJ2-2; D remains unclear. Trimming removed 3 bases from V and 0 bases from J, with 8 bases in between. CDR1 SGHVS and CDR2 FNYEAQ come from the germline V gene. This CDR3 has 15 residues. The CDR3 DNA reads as TGTGCCAGCAGCTTGGGAACGACGAACACCGGGGAGCTGTTTTTT. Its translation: CASSLGTTNTGELFF.

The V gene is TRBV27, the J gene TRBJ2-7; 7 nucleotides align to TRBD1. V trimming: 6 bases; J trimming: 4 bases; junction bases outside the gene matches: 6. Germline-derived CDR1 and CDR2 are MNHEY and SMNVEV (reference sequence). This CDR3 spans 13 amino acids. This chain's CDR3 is CASSPTGEYEQYF. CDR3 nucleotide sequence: TGTGCCAGCAGCCCCACAGGGGAATACGAGCAGTACTTC.

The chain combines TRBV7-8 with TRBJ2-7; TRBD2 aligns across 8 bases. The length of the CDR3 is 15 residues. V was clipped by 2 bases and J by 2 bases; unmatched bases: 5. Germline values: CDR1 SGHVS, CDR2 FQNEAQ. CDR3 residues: CASSLKAGGPYEQYF. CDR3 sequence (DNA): TGTGCCAGCAGCTTAAAGGCGGGAGGACCCTACGAGCAGTACTTC.

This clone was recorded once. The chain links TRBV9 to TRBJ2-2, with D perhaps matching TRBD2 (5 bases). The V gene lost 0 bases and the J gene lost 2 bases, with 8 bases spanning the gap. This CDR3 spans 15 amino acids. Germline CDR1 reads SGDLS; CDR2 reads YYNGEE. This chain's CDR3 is CASSVELDNTGELFF. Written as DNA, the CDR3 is TGTGCCAGCAGCGTAGAACTAGATAACACCGGGGAGCTGTTTTTT.

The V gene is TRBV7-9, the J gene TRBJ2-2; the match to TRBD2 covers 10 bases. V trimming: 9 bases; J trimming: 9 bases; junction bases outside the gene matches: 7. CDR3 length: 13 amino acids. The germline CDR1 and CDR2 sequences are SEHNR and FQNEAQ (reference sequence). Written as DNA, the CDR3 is TGTGCCAGTTATGGGACTAGCGTACGGGAGCTGTTTTTT. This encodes CASYGTSVRELFF. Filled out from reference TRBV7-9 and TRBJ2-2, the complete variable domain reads DTGVSQNPRHKITKRGQNVTFRCDPISEHNRLYWYRQTLGQGPEFLTYFQNEAQLEKSRLLSDRFSAERPKGSFSTLEIQRTEQGDSAMYLCASYGTSVRELFFGEGSRLTVL.

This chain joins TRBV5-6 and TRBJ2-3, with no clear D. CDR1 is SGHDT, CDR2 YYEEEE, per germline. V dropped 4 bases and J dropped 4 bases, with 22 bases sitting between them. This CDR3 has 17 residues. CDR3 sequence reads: CASSPPEATVVPDTQYF. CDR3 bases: TGTGCCAGCAGCCCCCCGGAAGCGACTGTCGTCCCAGATACGCAGTATTTT.

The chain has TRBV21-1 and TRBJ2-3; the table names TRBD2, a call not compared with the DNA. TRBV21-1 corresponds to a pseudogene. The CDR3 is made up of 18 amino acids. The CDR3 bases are TGTGCCAGCAGCAAGATTTTTTGGGCGGGAGCCCGCACAGATACGCAGTATTTT. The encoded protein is CASSKIFWAGARTDTQYF.